This TCR beta chain was identified during a study of CD8 T cells in Susac syndrome. When the RNA was reverse transcribed, random hexamers were used with an input of about 0.45 to 1 ug. Amplification of TCR beta CDR3 was carried out by immunoSEQ multiplex PCR, which covered 54 Vbeta and 13 Jbeta segments. One entry per CDR3 protein results from TCRdb running MiXCR on the immunoSEQ multiplex PCR reads. This table has some 130,000 distinct CDR3 sequences, over 90% appearing once. Germline assignment: CDR1 SEHNR and CDR2 FQNEAQ (reference sequence). V dropped 2 bases and J dropped 2; count of bases not matched to a gene: 16. The CDR3 covers 19 residues.

Sequencing input: CD8+ T cells from PBMCs. The clonotype was recovered from a human donor with Susac syndrome. The V and J genes are TRBV7-9 and TRBJ2-3; 7 bases are a match to TRBD1. The CDR3 nucleotides read TGTGCCAGCAGCTTACCCCCTGAGATACAGGGGCGGACCACAGATACGCAGTATTTT. The encoded protein is CASSLPPEIQGRTTDTQYF.